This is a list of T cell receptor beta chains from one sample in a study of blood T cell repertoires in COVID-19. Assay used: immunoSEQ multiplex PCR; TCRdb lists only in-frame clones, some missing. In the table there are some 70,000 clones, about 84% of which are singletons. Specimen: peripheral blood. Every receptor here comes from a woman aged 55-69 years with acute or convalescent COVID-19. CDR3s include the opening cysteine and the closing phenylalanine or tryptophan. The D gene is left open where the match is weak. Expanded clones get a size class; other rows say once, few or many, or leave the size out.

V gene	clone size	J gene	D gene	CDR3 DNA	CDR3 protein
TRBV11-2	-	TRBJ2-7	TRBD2	TGTGCCAGCAGCCTCAGGACTAGCGGGGTGAGCTCCTACGAGCAGTACTTC	CASSLRTSGVSSYEQYF
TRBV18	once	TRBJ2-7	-	TGTGCCAGCTCACCAGGGACAAGCACCGGCTACGAGCAGTACTTC	CASSPGTSTGYEQYF
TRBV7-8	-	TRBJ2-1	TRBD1	TGTGCCAGCAGCCATCGGGATCTACAGGGGCTGGCCCCTAAACAGTTCTTC	CASSHRDLQGLAPKQFF
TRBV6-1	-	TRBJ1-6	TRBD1	TGTGCCAGCAGCTTAGGGACAGGGAATTCACCCCTCCACTTT	CASSLGTGNSPLHF
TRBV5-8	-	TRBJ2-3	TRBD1	TGTGCCAGCAGCTCAGGGACAGGGTACACAGATACGCAGTATTTT	CASSSGTGYTDTQYF
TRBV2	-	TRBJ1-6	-	TGTGCCAGCAGTGAACAGGGCAATCTAAATTCACCCCTCCACTTT	CASSEQGNLNSPLHF
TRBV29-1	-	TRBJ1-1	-	TGCAGCGTTGATACGGGCACTGAAGCTTTCTTT	CSVDTGTEAFF
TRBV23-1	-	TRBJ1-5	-	TGCGCCAGCAGTCATGAATGGGCCCCCTTGACGGATCAGCCCCAGCATTTT	CASSHEWAPLTDQPQHF
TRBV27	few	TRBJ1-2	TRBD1	TGTGCCAGTCAGGGGGCCATGGGCTATGGCTACACCTTC	CASQGAMGYGYTF
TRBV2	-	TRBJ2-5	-	TGTGCCAGCAGTAAACAGGGAGAAGGGACCCAGTACTTC	CASSKQGEGTQYF
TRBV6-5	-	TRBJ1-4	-	TGTGCCAGCAGTCAGGGAACTACAACTAATGAAAAACTGTTTTTT	CASSQGTTTNEKLFF
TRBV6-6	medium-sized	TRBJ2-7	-	TGTGCCAGCACAGGAGGGACTTCCTACGAGCAGTACTTC	CASTGGTSYEQYF
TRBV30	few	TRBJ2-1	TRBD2	TGTGCCTGGAGTGGGCTAGCGGGAGGGCCTGGTAGCGAGCAGTTCTTC	CAWSGLAGGPGSEQFF
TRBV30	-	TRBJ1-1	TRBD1	TGTGCCTTGATTCCCCTCGGGACAGGGAGTCGGAACACTGAAGCTTTCTTT	CALIPLGTGSRNTEAFF
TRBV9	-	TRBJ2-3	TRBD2	TGTGCCAGCAGCCCGACTAGCGGTACAGATACGCAGTATTTT	CASSPTSGTDTQYF
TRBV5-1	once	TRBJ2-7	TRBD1	TGCGCCAGCAGCCCGGGACAGTACGAGCAGTACTTC	CASSPGQYEQYF
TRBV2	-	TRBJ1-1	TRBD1	TGTGCCAGCAGTAAAGACAGGGGAGACACTGAAGCTTTCTTT	CASSKDRGDTEAFF
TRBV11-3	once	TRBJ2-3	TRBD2	TGTGCCAGCAGTCCGAGCGGGAGTCCCACAGATACGCAGTATTTT	CASSPSGSPTDTQYF
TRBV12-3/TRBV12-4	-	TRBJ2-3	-	TGTGCCAGCCGGCGGGGGCTAGGCACGCAGTATTTT	CASRRGLGTQYF
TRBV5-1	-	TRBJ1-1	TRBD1	TGCGCCAGCAGCGCGGGGGACAGGGCGTTGGGTGAAGCTTTCTTT	CASSAGDRALGEAFF
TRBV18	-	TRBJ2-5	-	TGTGCCAGCTCACCTAACGGGACTCCCCAAGAGACCCAGTACTTC	CASSPNGTPQETQYF
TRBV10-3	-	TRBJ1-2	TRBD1	TGTGCCATCAGTGAGTCCGGGACAGGGGAGATACATGGCTACACCTTC	CAISESGTGEIHGYTF
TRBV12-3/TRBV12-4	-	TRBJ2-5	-	TGTGCCAGCAGTTTACGGGAGACCCAGTACTTC	CASSLRETQYF